This T cell receptor (beta chain) was captured by sequencing in a study of OX40 agonist ivuxolimab in advanced cancers. Study in general: Among those enrolled, mean age was roughly 55 years (range roughly 23 to 85) and 75% to 90% were male.

CDR1 and CDR2 (germline): WNHNN, SYGVQD (reference sequence). Trimming removed 2 bases at V and 0 bases at J, with 7 bases between. The CDR3 runs to 15 residues. Patients had blood sampled at baseline and again on cycle 4 day 1 and cycle 7 day 1. Some clones are missing from TCRdb's copy, which holds only in-frame ones; the method was immunoSEQ multiplex PCR. The table records 87,000 or so clones, around nine tenths of them present only once. This TCR derives from an adult with an advanced solid tumor such as melanoma, head and neck, liver or kidney cancer. This sample comprised CD4+ or CD8+ T cells sorted from blood, obtained in a trial of the OX40 agonist ivuxolimab. The chain couples TRBV10-1 to TRBJ2-2; no reliable D call. The CDR3 DNA reads as TGCGCCAGCAGTGAGGCGGCGGCGAACACCGGGGAGCTGTTTTTT. Translation: CASSEAAANTGELFF.